The 24 T cell receptor beta chains below all came from one sample that was sequenced in a study of shared clonotypes between healthy human individuals. The method was immunoSEQ multiplex PCR; TCRdb's version includes in-frame clones alone and lacks a portion of them. Of some 1.5 million clones in the sample, under 99% are singletons; the top ten hold about 0.45%. The sample comprised naive CD4+ T cells sorted from blood. Documented subset: CD45RA+ positively selected. These receptors were collected from a man aged 25-40 years in good health.

The chain uses TRBV6-5 and TRBJ1-1, with no clear D. CDR3 length: 14 amino acids. Germline CDR1 and CDR2: MNHEY and SVGAGI. V lost 6 bases and J 0 bases, leaving 11 bases between the germline ends. CDR3 region: CASRMGAMNTEAFF. The CDR3 DNA is TGTGCCAGCAGGATGGGAGCCATGAACACTGAAGCTTTCTTT.

V usage is TRBV28 and J usage is TRBJ1-1; D remains unclear. The CDR3 runs to 14 residues. V lost 10 bases and J 1 base, leaving 16 bases between the germline ends. The germline gives CDR1 MDHEN, CDR2 SYDVKM. The CDR3 loop reads CATNLIRGNTEAFF. DNA for the CDR3: TGTGCCACCAACCTAATACGGGGGAACACTGAAGCTTTCTTT.

J is TRBJ1-2 and V is TRBV7-9; D uncertain. This CDR3 comprises 16 residues. Trimming pared 5 bases from V and 7 bases from J, leaving 23 bases between. Germline CDR1 and CDR2: SEHNR and FQNEAQ (reference sequence). The CDR3 DNA is TGTGCCAGCAGCCCAGCCTTTTGGGCAGGCGGCTCTGGCTACACCTTC. Its protein is CASSPAFWAGGSGYTF.

This clone was counted a single time. The chain employs TRBV28 and TRBJ1-5; no reliable D call. Trimming stripped 6 bases from V and 4 bases from J, with 7 bases between. CDR3 size: 12 residues. From germline, CDR1 is MDHEN and CDR2 SYDVKM. The CDR3 DNA is TGTGCCAGCAGACCTGTAAATCAGCCCCAGCATTTT. Protein product: CASRPVNQPQHF.

The chain employs TRBV5-1 and TRBJ2-1; the D gene could be TRBD1 or TRBD2 (5 bases each). V was cut by 0 bases and J by 5 bases, with 18 bases left in between. This CDR3 contains 17 residues. Germline loops: CDR1 SGHRS, CDR2 YFSETQ. The CDR3 sequence is CASSLVLAEYRHNEQFF. The CDR3 region has the DNA TGCGCCAGCAGCTTGGTCCTAGCCGAATACAGGCACAATGAGCAGTTCTTC.

This chain uses TRBV6-4 with TRBJ1-2; TRBD1 agrees at 7 bases. Per the germline V gene, CDR1 is MRHNA and CDR2 is SNTAGT. V gave up 6 bases and J gave up 4 bases; unmatched junction bases: 11. The CDR3 consists of 15 residues. CDR3 sequence reads: CASSPEGTALYGYTF. The DNA for the CDR3 is TGTGCCAGCAGCCCGGAAGGGACAGCTCTCTATGGCTACACCTTC.

The chain recombines TRBV27 with TRBJ1-2, with 7 bases aligning to TRBD1. V dropped 7 bases and J dropped 4; count of bases not matched to a gene: 6. The CDR3 contains 13 residues. CDR1 and CDR2 (germline): MNHEY, SMNVEV (reference sequence). In DNA, the CDR3 is TGTGCCAGCATGTCAGACAGGGTCTATGGCTACACCTTC. This sequence encodes CASMSDRVYGYTF.

The chain combines TRBV28 with TRBJ1-5; weak D call: TRBD1 (5 bases). Between the trimmed V and J ends, which lost 2 bases and 2 bases, there was a span of 13 bases. The CDR3 is made up of 16 amino acids. Per the germline V gene, CDR1 is MDHEN and CDR2 is SYDVKM. The DNA of the CDR3 is TGTGCCAGCAGTTTAAGGGTTGGGGGGGGCAATCAGCCCCAGCATTTT. Its protein is CASSLRVGGGNQPQHF.

The chain recombines TRBV5-5 with TRBJ2-7; 9 positions agree with TRBD2. Germline V gene sequence: CDR1 SGHKS, CDR2 YYEKEE (reference sequence). J lost 2 bases, V lost 0 bases, and 6 bases had no gene match. The CDR3 is made up of 16 amino acids. This chain's CDR3 is CASSLASGEVTYEQYF. The CDR3 DNA reads TGTGCCAGCAGCTTGGCTAGCGGGGAGGTAACCTACGAGCAGTACTTC.

The genes are TRBV25-1 and TRBJ1-5; no clear D. This CDR3 is 16 amino acids long. The germline V gene encodes CDR1 MGHDK and CDR2 SYGVNS. The V and J ends lost 6 bases and 2 bases respectively, with 17 bases between them. CDR3 coding DNA: TGTGCCAGCAGAGAAGTATGGAGGGCAGGCAATCAGCCCCAGCATTTT. It codes for CASREVWRAGNQPQHF. Full variable domain (missing parts from reference TRBV25-1 and TRBJ1-5): EADIYQTPRYLVIGTGKKITLECSQTMGHDKMYWYQQDPGMELHLIHYSYGVNSTEKGDLSSESTVSRIRTEHFPLTLESARPSHTSQYLCASREVWRAGNQPQHFGDGTRLSIL.

Notes on this clone: Distinct nucleotide sequences in the sample also encode this CDR3. This chain connects TRBV28 to TRBJ2-1; TRBD1 might be the D (6 bases). The CDR3 runs 15 residues. V was shortened by 2 bases and J by 1 base, with 9 bases between the two germline ends. Looked up from germline, CDR1 is MDHEN and CDR2 is SYDVKM. The CDR3 region is CASSLGGSSYNEQFF. The CDR3 nucleotides are TGTGCCAGCAGTTTAGGGGGCTCGTCCTACAATGAGCAGTTCTTC. The entire variable domain, with the rest obtained from reference TRBV28 and TRBJ2-1, is as follows: DVKVTQSSRYLVKRTGEKVFLECVQDMDHENMFWYRQDPGLGLRLIYFSYDVKMKEKGDIPEGYSVSREKKERFSLILESASTNQTSMYLCASSLGGSSYNEQFFGPGTRLTVL.

This chain links TRBV7-6 with TRBJ2-6; the D gene is possibly TRBD2 (6 bases). There are 19 residues in the CDR3. Trimming shortened V by 0 bases and J by 0 bases, and 15 bases separated the two germline ends. Germline V gene lookup returns CDR1 SGHVS and CDR2 FNYEAQ. CDR3 coding DNA: TGTGCCAGCAGCTTAGCGGGAGGCGGAAGTTTCTCTGGGGCCAACGTCCTGACTTTC. This encodes CASSLAGGGSFSGANVLTF.

The gene calls are TRBV30 and TRBJ2-7; TRBD2 is a possible D gene (5 bases). The CDR3 has 16 amino acids. Trimming left V 1 base short and J 2 bases short, with 18 bases between. Germline V gives CDR1 GTSNPN, CDR2 SVGIG (reference sequence). In DNA, the CDR3 is TGTGCCTGGAGTGCCCCCGGACTCCGCTTAGCCTACGAGCAGTACTTC. Translation gives CAWSAPGLRLAYEQYF. The full variable domain, its missing parts supplied by reference TRBV30 and TRBJ2-7, is SQTIHQWPATLVQPVGSPLSLECTVEGTSNPNLYWYRQAAGRGLQLLFYSVGIGQISSEVPQNLSASRPQDRQFILSSKKLLLSDSGFYLCAWSAPGLRLAYEQYFGPGTRLTVT.

A word on this clone: This CDR3 is also generated by other DNA sequences in the sample. The chain is built from TRBV9 and TRBJ2-7; possibly TRBD1 for D (7 bases). This CDR3 has 14 amino acids. Germline V CDR1 and CDR2: SGDLS, YYNGEE. V shed 4 bases and J shed 4 bases, with 15 bases lying between them. The CDR3 coding sequence is TGTGCCAGCAGCCGGGCAGGGGGGCCTTACGAGCAGTACTTC. Translation: CASSRAGGPYEQYF.

The J gene is TRBJ1-5, the V gene TRBV27, with D possibly matching TRBD1 (6 bases). V was pared by 5 bases and J by 2 bases, with 10 bases between. Germline CDR1 and CDR2: MNHEY and SMNVEV (reference sequence). This CDR3 contains 14 residues. The CDR3 region is CASSPQGGNQPQHF. In DNA form, the CDR3 reads TGTGCCAGCAGTCCACAGGGTGGCAATCAGCCCCAGCATTTT.

V gene TRBV7-2 combines with J gene TRBJ2-1, with TRBD2 as a possible D gene (6 bases). CDR1 SGHTA and CDR2 FQGNSA come from the germline V gene. The CDR3 consists of 15 residues. V shed 0 bases and J shed 6 bases, with 12 bases lying between them. CDR3 sequence (DNA): TGTGCCAGCAGCTTAGCGGGTAGCGGTACCAATGAGCAGTTCTTC. This codes for CASSLAGSGTNEQFF.

This sequence joins TRBV5-6 and TRBJ2-2; no definite D call. Germline loops: CDR1 SGHDT, CDR2 YYEEEE. The CDR3 loop spans 15 amino acids. Between the trimmed V and J ends, which lost 3 bases and 2 bases, there was a span of 11 bases. DNA for the CDR3: TGTGCCAGCAGCTACGGACCCGGTAACACCGGGGAGCTGTTTTTT. Translation gives CASSYGPGNTGELFF.

The J gene is TRBJ2-1, the V gene TRBV19, with D unclear. This CDR3 contains 14 residues. V shed 6 bases and J shed 2 bases, with 11 bases lying between them. Germline V lookup: CDR1 LNHDA, CDR2 SQIVND (reference sequence). Here the CDR3 DNA reads TGTGCCAGTAGGTCAATGGCGGCCTACAATGAGCAGTTCTTC. As protein: CASRSMAAYNEQFF.

This clone was picked up one time. V usage is TRBV5-1 and J usage is TRBJ2-1; D remains unclear. CDR1 and CDR2 (germline): SGHRS, YFSETQ. V was pared by 0 bases and J by 8 bases, with 12 bases between. The CDR3 covers 14 residues. The CDR3 region has the DNA TGCGCCAGCAGCTTGGTTTCGACCAAAGATGAGCAGTTCTTC. Translating it yields CASSLVSTKDEQFF.

In this sample, this clone turned up once. This sequence joins TRBV5-1 and TRBJ2-6, with D unclear. Germline values: CDR1 SGHRS, CDR2 YFSETQ. V was shortened by 0 bases and J by 0 bases, with 13 bases between the two germline ends. This CDR3 contains 18 residues. In DNA form, the CDR3 reads TGCGCCAGCAGCTTGGCCGGGCTTCGCCCCTCTGGGGCCAACGTCCTGACTTTC. This translates into CASSLAGLRPSGANVLTF.

The V and J genes are TRBV7-8 and TRBJ2-1, with 7 bases fitting TRBD1. The J segment lost 3 bases and the V segment lost 5 bases, leaving 10 bases of the junction unmatched. The V gene's germline CDR1 is SGHVS and CDR2 FQNEAQ. The CDR3 covers 16 residues. CDR3 in DNA: TGTGCCAGCAGCCCAAAGACAGGGTTAAGCTACAATGAGCAGTTCTTC. Translation gives CASSPKTGLSYNEQFF.

The chain couples TRBV7-2 to TRBJ2-3; D possibly uses TRBD1 or TRBD2 (7 bases each). Trimming stripped 5 bases from V and 8 bases from J, with 11 bases between. The germline V gene has CDR1 SGHTA and CDR2 FQGNSA. CDR3 size: 12 residues. CDR3 DNA sequence: TGTGCCAGCAGCGCAGGGGGGGGTACGCAGTATTTT. Translation gives CASSAGGGTQYF.

The V gene is TRBV5-1, the J gene TRBJ2-2; 8 bases map to TRBD2. CDR1 and CDR2 (germline): SGHRS, YFSETQ. The CDR3 totals 14 residues. The V and J ends lost 4 bases and 6 bases, in that order; junction bases with no gene match: 5. The CDR3 is CASSREAGAGELFF. The CDR3, as DNA: TGCGCCAGCAGCAGAGAAGCGGGAGCCGGGGAGCTGTTTTTT.

V gene TRBV5-4 combines with J gene TRBJ2-6; 7 positions agree with TRBD1. V shed 3 bases, J shed 2 bases, and the junction held 11 bases outside the gene matches. The length of the CDR3 is 18 residues. The V gene's germline CDR1 is SGHNT and CDR2 YYREEE (reference sequence). The CDR3 DNA is TGTGCCAGCAGCTCTAAAGGGGGCAGGGGAGCTGGGGCCAACGTCCTGACTTTC. Translation: CASSSKGGRGAGANVLTF.